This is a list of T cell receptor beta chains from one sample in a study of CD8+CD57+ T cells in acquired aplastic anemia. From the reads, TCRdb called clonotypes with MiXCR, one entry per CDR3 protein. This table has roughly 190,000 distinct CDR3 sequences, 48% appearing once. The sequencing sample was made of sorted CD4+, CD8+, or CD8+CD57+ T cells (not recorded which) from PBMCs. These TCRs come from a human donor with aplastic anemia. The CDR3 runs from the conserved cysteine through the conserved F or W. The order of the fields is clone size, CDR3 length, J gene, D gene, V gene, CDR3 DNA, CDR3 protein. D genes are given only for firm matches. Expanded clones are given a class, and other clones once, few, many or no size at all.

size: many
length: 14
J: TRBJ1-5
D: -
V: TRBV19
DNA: TGTGCCAGTAGTATTTCACCTAGCAATCAGCCCCAGCATTTT
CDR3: CASSISPSNQPQHF

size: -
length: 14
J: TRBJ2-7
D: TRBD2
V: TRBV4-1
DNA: TGCGCCAGCAGCCCCGGACTAGCGGGAGCCGAGCAGTACTTC
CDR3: CASSPGLAGAEQYF

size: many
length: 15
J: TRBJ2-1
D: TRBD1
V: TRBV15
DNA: TGTGCCACCAGCAGAACGGGACAGGGGAGCAATGAGCAGTTCTTC
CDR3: CATSRTGQGSNEQFF

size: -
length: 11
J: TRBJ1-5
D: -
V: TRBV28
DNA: TGTGCCAGCATTTTTAGGATGGAGTGGCATTTT
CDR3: CASIFRMEWHF

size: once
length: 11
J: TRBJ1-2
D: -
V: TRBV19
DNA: TGTGCCAGTACGCTGGGAAATGGCTACACCTTC
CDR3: CASTLGNGYTF

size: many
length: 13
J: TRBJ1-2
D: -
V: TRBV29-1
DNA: TGCAGCGTTGAGTTACTTAAAGTGGGTGGCTACACCTTC
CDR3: CSVELLKVGGYTF

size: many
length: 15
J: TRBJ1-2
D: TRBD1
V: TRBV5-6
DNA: TGTGCCAGCAGCTTGTTGGGACAGGCATTCTATGGCTACACCTTC
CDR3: CASSLLGQAFYGYTF

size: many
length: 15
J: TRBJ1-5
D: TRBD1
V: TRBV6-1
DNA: TGTGCCAGCAGCCTCGACAGGGCAAGCAATCAGCCCCAGCATTTT
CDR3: CASSLDRASNQPQHF

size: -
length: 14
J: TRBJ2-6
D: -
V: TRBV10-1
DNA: TGCGCCAGCAGTGAACGGGGAGGCGCCAACGTCCTGACTTTC
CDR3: CASSERGGANVLTF

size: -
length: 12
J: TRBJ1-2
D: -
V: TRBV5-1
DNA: TGCGCCAGCAGCGCGACAGGCGATGGCTACACCTTC
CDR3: CASSATGDGYTF

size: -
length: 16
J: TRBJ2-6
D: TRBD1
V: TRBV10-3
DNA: TGTGCCATCAGCGACAGGGAGTGGTCTGGGGCCAACGTCCTGACTTTC
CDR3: CAISDREWSGANVLTF

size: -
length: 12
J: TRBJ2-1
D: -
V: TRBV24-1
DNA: TGTGCCACCAGTGACAGCAGACTAGGGCAGTTCTTC
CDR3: CATSDSRLGQFF

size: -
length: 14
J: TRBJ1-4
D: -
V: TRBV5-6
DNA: TGTGCCAGCAGCTTGGAACTGGGAAACGAGAAACTGTTTTTT
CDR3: CASSLELGNEKLFF

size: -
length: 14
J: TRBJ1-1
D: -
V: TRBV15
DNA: TGTGCCACCAGCAGAGTGGGTGGAAACACTGAAGCTTTCTTT
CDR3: CATSRVGGNTEAFF

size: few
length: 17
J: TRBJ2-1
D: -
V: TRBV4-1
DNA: TGCGCCAGCAGCCATTCACCCGGGACTGGAATGGACAATGAGCAGTTCTTC
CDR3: CASSHSPGTGMDNEQFF

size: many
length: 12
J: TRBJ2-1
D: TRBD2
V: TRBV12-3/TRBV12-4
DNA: TGTGCCAGCAGTTCCTCCGGGACTAGCCCGTTCTTC
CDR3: CASSSSGTSPFF

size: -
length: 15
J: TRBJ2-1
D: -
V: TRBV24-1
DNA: TGTGCCACCAGTGCACAAAGGGGGGTCAACAATGAGCAGTTCTTC
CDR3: CATSAQRGVNNEQFF

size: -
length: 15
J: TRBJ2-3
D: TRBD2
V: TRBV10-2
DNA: TGCGCCAGCAGTGCTTCTAGCGGTAGCACAGATACGCAGTATTTT
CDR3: CASSASSGSTDTQYF